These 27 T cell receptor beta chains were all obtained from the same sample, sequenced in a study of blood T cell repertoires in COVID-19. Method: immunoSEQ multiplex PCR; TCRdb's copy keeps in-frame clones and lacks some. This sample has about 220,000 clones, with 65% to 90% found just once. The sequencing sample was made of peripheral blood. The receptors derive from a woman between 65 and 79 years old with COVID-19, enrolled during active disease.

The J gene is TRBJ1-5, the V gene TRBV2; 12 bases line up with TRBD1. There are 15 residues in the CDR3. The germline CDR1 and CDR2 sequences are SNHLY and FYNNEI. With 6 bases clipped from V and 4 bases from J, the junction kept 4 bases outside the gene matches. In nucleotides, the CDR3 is TGTGCCAGCAGGGGACAGGGGGCCCGGAATCAGCCCCAGCATTTT. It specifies CASRGQGARNQPQHF.

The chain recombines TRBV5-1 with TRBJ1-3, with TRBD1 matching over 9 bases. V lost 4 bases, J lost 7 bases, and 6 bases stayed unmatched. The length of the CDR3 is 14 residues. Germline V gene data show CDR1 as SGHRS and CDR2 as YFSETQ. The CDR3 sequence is CASSAGQGRNTIYF. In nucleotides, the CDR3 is TGCGCCAGCAGCGCGGGACAGGGTCGGAACACCATATATTTT.

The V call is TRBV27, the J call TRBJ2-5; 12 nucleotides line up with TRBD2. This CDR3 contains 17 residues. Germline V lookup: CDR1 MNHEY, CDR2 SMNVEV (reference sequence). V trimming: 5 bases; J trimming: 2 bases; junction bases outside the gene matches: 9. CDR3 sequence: CASSQRLAGGIQETQYF. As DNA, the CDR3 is TGTGCCAGCAGTCAGCGGCTAGCGGGGGGGATTCAAGAGACCCAGTACTTC.

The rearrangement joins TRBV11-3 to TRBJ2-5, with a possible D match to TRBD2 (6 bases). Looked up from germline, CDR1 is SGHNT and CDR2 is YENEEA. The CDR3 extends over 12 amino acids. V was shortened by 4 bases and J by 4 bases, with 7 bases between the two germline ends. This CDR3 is CASSSEGETQYF. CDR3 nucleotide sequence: TGTGCCAGCAGCTCGGAGGGAGAGACCCAGTACTTC.

CDR3 bases: TGCGCCAGCAGCCATCCGGGACAACTGAACACTGAAGCTTTCTTT. Residues: CASSHPGQLNTEAFF. The chain employs TRBV4-1 and TRBJ1-1; D perhaps matches TRBD1 (6 bases). The CDR3 extends over 15 amino acids. The germline V and J ends were trimmed by 3 bases and 0 bases, with 11 bases remaining between them. The germline CDR1 and CDR2 sequences are MGHRA and YSYEKL.

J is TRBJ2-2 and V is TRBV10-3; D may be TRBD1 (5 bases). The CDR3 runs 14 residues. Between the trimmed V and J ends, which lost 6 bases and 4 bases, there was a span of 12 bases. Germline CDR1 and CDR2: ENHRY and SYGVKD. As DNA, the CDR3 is TGTGCCATCAGGACAGAATCGGGCACCGGGGAGCTGTTTTTT. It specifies CAIRTESGTGELFF.

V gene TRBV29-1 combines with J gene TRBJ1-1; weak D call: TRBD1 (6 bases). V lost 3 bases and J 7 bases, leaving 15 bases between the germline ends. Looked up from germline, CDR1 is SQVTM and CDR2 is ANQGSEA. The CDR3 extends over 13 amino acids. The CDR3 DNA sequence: TGCAGCGTTGAGGACAGATTAACGGTTGAAGCTTTCTTT. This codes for CSVEDRLTVEAFF.

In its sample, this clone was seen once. CDR3 residues: CASSYSTPGQTYNEQFF. CDR3 nucleotides: TGTGCCAGCAGTTACTCGACCCCTGGACAGACCTACAATGAGCAGTTCTTC. This chain joins TRBV6-2 or TRBV6-3 and TRBJ2-1, with D perhaps matching TRBD1 (6 bases). Germline-derived CDR1 and CDR2 are MNHEY and SVGEGT. CDR3 length: 17 amino acids. V lost 0 bases and J lost 2, with 14 bases in between.

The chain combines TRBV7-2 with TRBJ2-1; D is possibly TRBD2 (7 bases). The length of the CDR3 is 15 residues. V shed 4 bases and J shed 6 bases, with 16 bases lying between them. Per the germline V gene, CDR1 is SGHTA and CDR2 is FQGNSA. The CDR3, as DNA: TGTGCCAGCAGCTCTCGGGGGGCCCCCTCCAATGAGCAGTTCTTC. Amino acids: CASSSRGAPSNEQFF.

CDR3 amino acids: CASSVGQVTEAFF. The CDR3, as DNA: TGTGCCAGCAGCGTGGGACAGGTCACTGAAGCTTTCTTT. This rearrangement joins TRBV9 to TRBJ1-1; 8 nucleotides align to TRBD1. J lost 4 bases, V lost 2 bases, and 1 base had no gene match. The CDR3 sequence is 13 residues long. Looked up from germline, CDR1 is SGDLS and CDR2 is YYNGEE.

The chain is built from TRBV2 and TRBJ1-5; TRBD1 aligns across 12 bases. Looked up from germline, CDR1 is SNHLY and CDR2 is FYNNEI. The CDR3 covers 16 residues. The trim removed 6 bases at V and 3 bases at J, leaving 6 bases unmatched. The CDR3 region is CASRGTGGADNQPQHF. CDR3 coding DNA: TGTGCCAGCAGAGGGACAGGGGGCGCGGACAATCAGCCCCAGCATTTT. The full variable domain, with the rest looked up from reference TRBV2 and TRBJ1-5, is EPEVTQTPSHQVTQMGQEVILRCVPISNHLYFYWYRQILGQKVEFLVSFYNNEISEKSEIFDDQFSVERPDGSNFTLKIRSTKLEDSAMYFCASRGTGGADNQPQHFGDGTRLSIL.

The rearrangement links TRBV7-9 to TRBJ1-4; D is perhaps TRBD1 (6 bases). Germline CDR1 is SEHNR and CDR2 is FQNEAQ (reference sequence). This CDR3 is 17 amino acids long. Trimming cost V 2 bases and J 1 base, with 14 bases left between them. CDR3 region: CASSLTQGIGTNEKLFF. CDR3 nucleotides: TGTGCCAGCAGCTTAACGCAGGGGATCGGAACTAATGAAAAACTGTTTTTT.

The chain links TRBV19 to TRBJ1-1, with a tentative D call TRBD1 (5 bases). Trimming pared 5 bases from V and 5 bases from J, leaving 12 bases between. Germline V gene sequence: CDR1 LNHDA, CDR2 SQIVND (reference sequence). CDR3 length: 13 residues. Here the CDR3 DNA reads TGTGCCAGTAGTGTTACAGGTTTTACTGAAGCTTTCTTT. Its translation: CASSVTGFTEAFF.

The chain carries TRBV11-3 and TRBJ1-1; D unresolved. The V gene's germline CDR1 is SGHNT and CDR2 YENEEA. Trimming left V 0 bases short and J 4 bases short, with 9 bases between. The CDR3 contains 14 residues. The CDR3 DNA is TGTGCCAGCAGCTTAGAATCCGGTGCCACTGAAGCTTTCTTT. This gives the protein CASSLESGATEAFF.

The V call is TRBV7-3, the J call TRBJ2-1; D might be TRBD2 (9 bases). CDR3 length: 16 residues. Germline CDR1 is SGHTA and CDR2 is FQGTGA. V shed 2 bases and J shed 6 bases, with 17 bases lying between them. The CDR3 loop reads CASSLAGGTGSNEQFF. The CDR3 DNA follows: TGTGCCAGCAGCTTAGCGGGGGGGACAGGCTCCAATGAGCAGTTCTTC.

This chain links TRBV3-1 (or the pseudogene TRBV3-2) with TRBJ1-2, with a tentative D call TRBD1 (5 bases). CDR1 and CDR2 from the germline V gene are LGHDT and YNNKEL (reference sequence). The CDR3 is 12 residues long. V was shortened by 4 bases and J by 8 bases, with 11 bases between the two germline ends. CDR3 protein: CASSPEGRGYTF. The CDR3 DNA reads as TGTGCCAGCAGCCCTGAGGGGAGGGGCTACACCTTC.

The CDR3 coding sequence is TGTGCCAGCAGCGCGGAAGGGGTGGCCTACAATGAGCAGTTCTTC. Residues: CASSAEGVAYNEQFF. The genes are TRBV9 and TRBJ2-1; possibly TRBD1 for D (5 bases). The CDR3 is 15 amino acids. Germline V lookup: CDR1 SGDLS, CDR2 YYNGEE. V was cut by 3 bases and J by 2 bases, with 12 bases left in between.

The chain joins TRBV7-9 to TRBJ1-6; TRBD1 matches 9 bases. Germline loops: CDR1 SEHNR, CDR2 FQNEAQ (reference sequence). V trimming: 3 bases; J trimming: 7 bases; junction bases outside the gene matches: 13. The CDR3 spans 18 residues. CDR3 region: CASSFGRTGVSQNSPLHF. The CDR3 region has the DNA TGTGCCAGCAGCTTTGGACGGACAGGGGTTTCTCAAAATTCACCCCTCCACTTT.

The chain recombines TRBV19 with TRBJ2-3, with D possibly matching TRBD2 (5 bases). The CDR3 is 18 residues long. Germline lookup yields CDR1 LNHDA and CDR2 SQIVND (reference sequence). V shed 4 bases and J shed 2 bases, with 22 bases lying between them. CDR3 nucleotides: TGTGCCAGTAGTAACCGAGCTCGACTACGCGATTACACAGATACGCAGTATTTT. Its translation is CASSNRARLRDYTDTQYF.

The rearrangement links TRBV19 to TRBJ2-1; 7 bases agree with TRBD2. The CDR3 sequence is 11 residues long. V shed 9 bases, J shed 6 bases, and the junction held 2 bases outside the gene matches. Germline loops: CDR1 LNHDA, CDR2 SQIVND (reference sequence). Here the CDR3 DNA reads TGTGCCAGCAGGACTAGCAATGAGCAGTTCTTC. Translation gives CASRTSNEQFF.

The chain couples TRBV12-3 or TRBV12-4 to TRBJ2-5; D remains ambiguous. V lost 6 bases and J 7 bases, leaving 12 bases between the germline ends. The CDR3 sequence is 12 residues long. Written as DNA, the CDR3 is TGTGCCAGCAGCCCCTTTGTCGGGACCCAGTACTTC. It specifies CASSPFVGTQYF.

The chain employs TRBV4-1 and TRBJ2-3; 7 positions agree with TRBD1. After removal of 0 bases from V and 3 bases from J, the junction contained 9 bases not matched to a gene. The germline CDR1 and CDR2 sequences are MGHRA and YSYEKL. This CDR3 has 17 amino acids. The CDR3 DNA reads TGCGCCAGCAGCCAAGATAGTCGGACAGGTGAGACAGATACGCAGTATTTT. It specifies CASSQDSRTGETDTQYF.

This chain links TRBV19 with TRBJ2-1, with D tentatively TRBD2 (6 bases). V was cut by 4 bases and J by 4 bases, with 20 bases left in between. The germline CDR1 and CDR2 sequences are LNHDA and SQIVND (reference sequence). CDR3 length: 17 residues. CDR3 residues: CASSTVGTPRGYNEQFF. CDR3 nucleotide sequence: TGTGCCAGTAGTACCGTCGGGACTCCCCGAGGTTACAATGAGCAGTTCTTC.

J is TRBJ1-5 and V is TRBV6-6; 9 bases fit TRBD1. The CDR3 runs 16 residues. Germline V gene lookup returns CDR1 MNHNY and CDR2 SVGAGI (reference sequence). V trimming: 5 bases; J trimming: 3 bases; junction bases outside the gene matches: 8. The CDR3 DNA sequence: TGTGCCAGCAGTCCCGGGACAGGGATGGTCAATCAGCCCCAGCATTTT. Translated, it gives CASSPGTGMVNQPQHF.

This CDR3 is CASSPFTYEQYF. The CDR3 bases are TGTGCCAGCTCACCATTCACCTACGAGCAGTACTTC. V and J are TRBV18 and TRBJ2-7, with D unresolved. V lost 2 bases to trimming and J lost 2 bases, with 4 bases between them. The CDR3 has 12 amino acids. CDR1 and CDR2 from the germline V gene are KGHSH and LQKENI.

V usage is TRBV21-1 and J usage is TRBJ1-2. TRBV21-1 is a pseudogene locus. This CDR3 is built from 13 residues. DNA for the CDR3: TGTGCCAGCAGCCTCGGGGTTAACTATGGCTACACCTTC. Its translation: CASSLGVNYGYTF.

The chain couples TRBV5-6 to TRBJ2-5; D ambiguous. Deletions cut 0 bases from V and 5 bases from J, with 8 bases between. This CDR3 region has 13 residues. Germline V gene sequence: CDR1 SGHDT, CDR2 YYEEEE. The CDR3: CASSLAGRETQYF. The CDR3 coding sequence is TGTGCCAGCAGCTTGGCGGGTCGGGAGACCCAGTACTTC.